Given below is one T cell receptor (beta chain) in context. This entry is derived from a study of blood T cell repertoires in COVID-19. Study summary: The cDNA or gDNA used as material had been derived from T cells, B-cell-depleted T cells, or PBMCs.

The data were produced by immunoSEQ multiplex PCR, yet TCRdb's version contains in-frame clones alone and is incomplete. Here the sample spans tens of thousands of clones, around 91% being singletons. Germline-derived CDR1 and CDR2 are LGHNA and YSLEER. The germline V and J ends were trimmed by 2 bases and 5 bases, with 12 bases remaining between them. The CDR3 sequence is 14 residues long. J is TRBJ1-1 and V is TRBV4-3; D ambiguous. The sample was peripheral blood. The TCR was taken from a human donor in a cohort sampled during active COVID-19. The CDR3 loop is CASSQSLARTEAFF. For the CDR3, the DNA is TGCGCCAGCAGCCAAAGTCTAGCCCGGACTGAAGCTTTCTTT.